This T cell receptor (beta chain) came from a study of regulatory T cells in long-lasting Graves disease (dated by TCRdb to 2020 to 2023). About the study as a whole: Patients with newly diagnosed Graves' disease had been on antithyroid drugs for under 3 months. Persistent Graves' disease patients were compared with newly diagnosed Graves' disease patients by peripheral blood TCR sequencing and RNA sequencing. The study was registered as a clinical trial and conducted in China. A total of roughly 35 samples underwent TCR sequencing: some 13 from persistent and around 20 from newly diagnosed Graves' disease patients.

From V the trimming removes 6 bases and from J it removes 4 bases, while the gene matches leave 4 bases of the junction unaccounted for. According to the germline V gene (reference sequence), CDR1 reads MNHEY and CDR2 reads SMNVEV. The CDR3, cysteine through phenylalanine, is 14 amino acids long. The DNA shown is the 42-base CDR3, in frame from base 1. This clonotype was seen a few times. There is no known antigen for this receptor. Base quality data are lacking; no much larger clone is found one base away. Study-wide conclusions, independent of this receptor: Only peripheral blood was studied, because thyroid tissue, the primary lesion, was inaccessible. Lower TCR Shannon entropy and fewer highly expanded clones were observed in persistent Graves' disease patients than in newly diagnosed patients, which suggested clonal expansion. More public clonotypes were shared among persistent patients (over 2,500) than among newly diagnosed patients (under 1,000). Sequencing and analysis were limited to the TCR beta chain. TRBV28, TRBJ1-2 and TRBJ2-5 were preferentially used in persistent disease, while TRBV20-1 and TRBJ2-1 were favored in newly diagnosed disease. As a limitation, the authors acknowledged that the small sample size may reduce accuracy.

The library was made by multiplex PCR. This sample was sequenced with an Illumina HiSeq 4000. TCR beta libraries were built with iRepertoire HTBI primers and Arm-PCR amplification of CDR3 regions. PCR products were gel purified before sequencing. In the authors' own workflow: Gene usage analysis of CDR3 amino acid clonotypes used the approximately 62 TRBV and about 13 TRBJ segments found across samples. Filtered high-quality paired reads were merged into contigs using COPE and FqMerger. BLAST was used to align contigs to the IMGT TRBV, TRBD and TRBJ reference genes, and CDR3 was defined following IMGT. Clonotypes above 0.1% frequency were classified as highly expanded clones. Repertoire diversity was measured by Shannon entropy, and V-J evenness by the Gini coefficient. A clonotype was considered public if more than one individual shared it. Using fastp at Q25 and MiXCR, TCRdb reprocessed the public reads and kept productive beta chains. Records with the same CDR3 protein are collapsed into one entry carrying the most frequent genes and DNA. Here the V and J calls rest on TCRdb's processing, not on the authors' analysis. The sample table lists about 460,000 distinct CDR3 sequences, approximately 14% of them with a count of one. Under 20% of the sample rests with the top ten.

The time point label on this specimen signifies: newly diagnosed GD, antithyroid drugs for less than 3 months. For both TCR sequencing and RNA sequencing, RNA was extracted from PBMCs using TRIzol. Graves' disease was diagnosed according to American Thyroid Association guidelines. Patients for the study were recruited at an endocrinology department in Xi'an, China. From each patient, approximately 10 milliliters of peripheral blood was collected into an EDTA anticoagulant tube. Ficoll Paque Plus density gradient separation was used to isolate PBMCs, and no further T cell sorting was performed. An Agilent 2100 Bioanalyzer and agarose gel were used to check RNA quality, and a NanoDrop 2000 was used to measure RNA concentration. The same specimen was also included in a second study, on T cells in Graves' hyperthyroidism and ophthalmopathy. The second study, in turn, reports: Graves' hyperthyroidism was defined as stable when no progression to ophthalmopathy occurred over 18 months of follow-up. The hyperthyroidism patients were between 18 and 65 years old and newly diagnosed, with a disease duration of less than 2 months. Patients with uncontrolled infections, other autoimmune diseases, pregnancy or lactation were excluded. Diagnoses were established on the basis of clinical symptoms, serum thyroxine and TRAb, thyroid ultrasound, and orbital computed tomography. A first-round RT-PCR of the TCR CDR3 used the HTBI primer set with the Qiagen OneStep RT-PCR kit. Most expanded thyroid clonotypes (frequency above 0.001) were also found in blood, which suggests that blood repertoires may mirror thyroid immune responses. A 13 V-J signature model separated ophthalmopathy from stable hyperthyroidism, with just over 85% sensitivity and about 81% specificity in cross-validation and 80%/75% in testing. During validation, the model predicted progression to ophthalmopathy a median of around 6 months ahead of onset, with roughly 65% sensitivity and 72.22% specificity. A discovery cohort of about 96 patients, 43 with Graves' ophthalmopathy and more than 55 with stable Graves' hyperthyroidism, was used to find distinguishing TCR V-J signatures. Whether ophthalmopathy could be predicted prospectively was tested in an independent validation cohort made up of roughly 20 hyperthyroidism patients plus 17 patients who later progressed to ophthalmopathy. The 90 or so discovery patients were randomly split 7:3 into training and test sets. The study also compared thyroid tissue and blood T-cell repertoires from a handful of Graves' hyperthyroidism patients. Following sampling, methimazole starting at 30 mg daily was given to hyperthyroidism patients, and high-dose intravenous methylprednisolone was given to ophthalmopathy patients. Libraries were constructed in a second round of multiplex PCR, after which size selection and purification were carried out. Sequencing of the libraries was done on an Illumina HiSeq2000 using paired-end 100 bp reads. SOAPnuke was used to process the raw data, throwing out any read that contained adapters or uncalled bases, had a mean Phred below 15, or lacked an exact constant-primer or identifier match. COPE v1.2.5 was used to merge the high-quality paired reads, and each unique nucleotide sequence was defined as a clonotype. MiTCR v1.1 was used to align clonotypes to the IMGT TRBV, TRBD and TRBJ reference segments. The analysis included only V-J combinations with a frequency above 0.0001, which together covered 99% to 99.2% of the repertoires. The TCS score was defined as the ratio of F50 (clonal expansion) to E x V (chaos), calculated using BLOSUM62-based TCRdist between CDR3 peptides within each V-J. Welch's t-statistics and random forest reduced 500 to 650 V-J features to 13, which were used in a naive Bayes classifier (R e1071). No statistical method was used to fix the sample size in advance, and group allocation was not hidden from the investigators. TCR Vbeta CDR3 sequencing of 130 to 150 peripheral blood samples (43 ophthalmopathy, over 70 hyperthyroidism and some 17 progressor patients) is reported in the paper.

The sequence links TRBV27 to TRBJ2-1; TRBD1 matches 9 bases in the middle. Sequenced here: peripheral blood mononuclear cells (PBMCs), sampled at new diagnosis, from a patient treated with antithyroid drugs. This sequence originates from a woman aged 45-60 years with Graves disease. Donor details come from another sample of the same person, matched by shared clones. For the CDR3, the sequence is CASSGQGWYNEQFF. The sequenced DNA is TGTGCCAGCAGCGGACAGGGGTGGTACAATGAGCAGTTCTTC.